This record looks at one T cell receptor (beta chain) sequence and its context. Antigen unknown. The record originates from a study of CD8 T cells in Susac syndrome. Broader study findings: The study acknowledged a relatively small number of individuals in its TCR sequencing and HLA analysis.

The authors reverse transcribed about 0.5 to 1 ug RNA with random hexamers. Amplification of TCR beta CDR3 was carried out by immunoSEQ multiplex PCR, which covered 54 Vbeta and 13 Jbeta segments. TCRdb processed the immunoSEQ multiplex PCR reads anew with MiXCR; each CDR3 protein has one entry. The table includes about 85,000 distinct CDR3 sequences, 90% to 95% detected once. Healthy donors, matched for age and sex, constituted the control group. FACS was used to enrich TEMRA cells, whereas the CD8+ and CD4+ T cells were obtained by negative isolation. Deletions cut 2 bases from V and 3 bases from J, with 11 bases between. The germline gives CDR1 LGHDT, CDR2 YNNKEL (reference sequence). This CDR3 contains 14 residues.

This chain joins TRBV3-1 and TRBJ2-7; tentatively, D is TRBD1 (6 bases). Source material: CD8+ T cells from PBMCs. The receptor was derived from a human donor in good health. The CDR3: CASSQPRGSYEQYF. The CDR3 nucleotides read TGTGCCAGCAGCCAACCCAGGGGCAGCTACGAGCAGTACTTC.